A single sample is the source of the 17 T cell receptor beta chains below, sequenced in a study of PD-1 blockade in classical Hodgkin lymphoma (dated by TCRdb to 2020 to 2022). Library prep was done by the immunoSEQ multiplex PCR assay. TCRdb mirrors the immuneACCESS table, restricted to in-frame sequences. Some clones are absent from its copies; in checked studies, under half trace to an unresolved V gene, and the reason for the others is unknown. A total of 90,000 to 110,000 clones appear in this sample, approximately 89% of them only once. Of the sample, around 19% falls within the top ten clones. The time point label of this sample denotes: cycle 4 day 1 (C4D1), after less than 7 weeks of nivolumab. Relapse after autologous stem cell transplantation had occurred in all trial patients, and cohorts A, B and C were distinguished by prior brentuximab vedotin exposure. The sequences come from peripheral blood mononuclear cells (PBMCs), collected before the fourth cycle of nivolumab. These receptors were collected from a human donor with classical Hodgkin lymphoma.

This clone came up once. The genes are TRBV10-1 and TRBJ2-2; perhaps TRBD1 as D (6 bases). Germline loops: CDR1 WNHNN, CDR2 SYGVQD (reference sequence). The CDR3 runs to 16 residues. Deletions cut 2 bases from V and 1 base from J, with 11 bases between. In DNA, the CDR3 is TGCGCCAGCAGTGAGAGACCGGGACAGAACACCGGGGAGCTGTTTTTT. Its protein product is CASSERPGQNTGELFF.

In DNA form, the CDR3 reads TGTGCCAGCAGTTACTTGGGTCGGGACGAGCAGTACTTC. Its protein product is CASSYLGRDEQYF. V is TRBV6-6 and J is TRBJ2-7; unclear D gene. Germline CDR1 reads MNHNY; CDR2 reads SVGAGI (reference sequence). The ends were cut back, 1 base at V and 5 bases at J, with 9 bases in the middle. The CDR3 totals 13 residues.

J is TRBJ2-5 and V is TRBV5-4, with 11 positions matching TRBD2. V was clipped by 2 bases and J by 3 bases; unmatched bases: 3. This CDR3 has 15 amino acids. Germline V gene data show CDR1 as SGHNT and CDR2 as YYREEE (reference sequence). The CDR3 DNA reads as TGTGCCAGCAGCTTTCCACTAGCGGGAGAAGAGACCCAGTACTTC. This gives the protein CASSFPLAGEETQYF.

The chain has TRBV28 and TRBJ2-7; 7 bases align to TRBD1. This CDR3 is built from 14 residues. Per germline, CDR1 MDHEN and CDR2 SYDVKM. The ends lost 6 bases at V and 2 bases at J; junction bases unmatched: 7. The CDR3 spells CASSVRGQTYEQYF. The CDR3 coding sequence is TGTGCCAGCAGCGTCCGGGGACAGACCTACGAGCAGTACTTC.

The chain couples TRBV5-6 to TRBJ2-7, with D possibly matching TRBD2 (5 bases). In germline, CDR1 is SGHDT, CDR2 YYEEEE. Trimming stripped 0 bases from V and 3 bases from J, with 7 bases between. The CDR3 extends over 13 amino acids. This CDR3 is CASSLGGHYEQYF. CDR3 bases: TGTGCCAGCAGCTTGGGCGGGCACTACGAGCAGTACTTC.

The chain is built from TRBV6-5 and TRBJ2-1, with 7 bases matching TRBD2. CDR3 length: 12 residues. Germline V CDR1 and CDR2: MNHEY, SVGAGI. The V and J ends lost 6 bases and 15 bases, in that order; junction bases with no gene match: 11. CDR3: CASRKPGLVWFF. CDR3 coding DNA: TGTGCCAGCAGAAAACCCGGACTAGTTTGGTTCTTC.

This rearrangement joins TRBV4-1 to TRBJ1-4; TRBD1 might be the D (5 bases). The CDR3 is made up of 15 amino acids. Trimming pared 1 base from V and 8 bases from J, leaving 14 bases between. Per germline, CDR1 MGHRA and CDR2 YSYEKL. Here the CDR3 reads CASSQVGGLFEKLFF. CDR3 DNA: TGCGCCAGCAGCCAAGTTGGGGGTTTATTCGAAAAACTGTTTTTT.

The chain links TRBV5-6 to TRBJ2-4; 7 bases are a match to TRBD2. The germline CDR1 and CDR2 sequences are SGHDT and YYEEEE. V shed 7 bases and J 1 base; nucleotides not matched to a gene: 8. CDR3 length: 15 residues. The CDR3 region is CASARGGEAKNIQYF. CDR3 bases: TGTGCCAGCGCCCGGGGAGGGGAGGCCAAAAACATTCAGTACTTC.

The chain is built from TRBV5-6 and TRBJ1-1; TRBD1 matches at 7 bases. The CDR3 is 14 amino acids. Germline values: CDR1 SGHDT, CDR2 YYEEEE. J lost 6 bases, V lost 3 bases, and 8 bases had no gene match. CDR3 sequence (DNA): TGTGCCAGCAGCTGGGAGACAGGGCGGCCTGAAGCTTTCTTT. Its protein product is CASSWETGRPEAFF. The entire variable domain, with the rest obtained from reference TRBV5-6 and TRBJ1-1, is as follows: DAGVTQSPTHLIKTRGQQVTLRCSPKSGHDTVSWYQQALGQGPQFIFQYYEEEERQRGNFPDRFSGHQFPNYSSELNVNALLLGDSALYLCASSWETGRPEAFFGQGTRLTVV.

CDR3 protein: CASSDFPNYGYTF. The CDR3, as DNA: TGTGCCAGCAGTGACTTCCCAAACTATGGCTACACCTTC. The chain is built from TRBV6-4 and TRBJ1-2, with D unclear. Per the germline V gene, CDR1 is MRHNA and CDR2 is SNTAGT. V lost 1 base and J lost 2, with 5 bases in between. There are 13 residues in the CDR3.

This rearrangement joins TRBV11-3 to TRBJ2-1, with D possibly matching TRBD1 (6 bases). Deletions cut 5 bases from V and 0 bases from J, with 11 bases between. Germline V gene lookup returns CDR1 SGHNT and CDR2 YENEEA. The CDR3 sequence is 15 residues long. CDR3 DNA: TGTGCCAGCAGCCAAACAGGGAACTCCTACAATGAGCAGTTCTTC. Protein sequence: CASSQTGNSYNEQFF. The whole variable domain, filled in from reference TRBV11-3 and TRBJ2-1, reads EAGVVQSPRYKIIEKKQPVAFWCNPISGHNTLYWYLQNLGQGPELLIRYENEEAVDDSQLPKDRFSAERLKGVDSTLKIQPAELGDSAVYLCASSQTGNSYNEQFFGPGTRLTVL.

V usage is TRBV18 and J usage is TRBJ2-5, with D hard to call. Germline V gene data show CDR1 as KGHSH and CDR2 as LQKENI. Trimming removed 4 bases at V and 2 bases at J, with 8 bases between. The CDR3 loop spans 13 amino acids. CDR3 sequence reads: CASSLGGQETQYF. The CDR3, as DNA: TGTGCCAGCTCACTGGGCGGACAAGAGACCCAGTACTTC.

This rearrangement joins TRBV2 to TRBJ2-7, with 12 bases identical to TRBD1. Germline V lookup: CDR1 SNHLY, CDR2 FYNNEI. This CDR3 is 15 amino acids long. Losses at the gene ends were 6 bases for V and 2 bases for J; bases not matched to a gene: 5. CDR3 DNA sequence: TGTGCCAGCAGGGGGGGACAGGGGGCCACCTACGAGCAGTACTTC. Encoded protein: CASRGGQGATYEQYF.

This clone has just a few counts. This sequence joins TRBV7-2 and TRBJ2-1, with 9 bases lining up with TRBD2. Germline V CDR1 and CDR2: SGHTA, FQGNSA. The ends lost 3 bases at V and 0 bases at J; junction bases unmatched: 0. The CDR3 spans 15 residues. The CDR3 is CASSFSGSSYNEQFF. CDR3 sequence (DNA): TGTGCCAGCAGCTTTAGCGGGAGCTCCTACAATGAGCAGTTCTTC.

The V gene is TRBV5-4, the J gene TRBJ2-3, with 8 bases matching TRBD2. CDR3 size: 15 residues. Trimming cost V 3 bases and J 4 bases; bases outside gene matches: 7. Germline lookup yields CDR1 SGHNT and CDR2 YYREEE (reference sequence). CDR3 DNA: TGTGCCAGCAGCTCCCCGGGAGGGGGACCAGATACGCAGTATTTT. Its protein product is CASSSPGGGPDTQYF.

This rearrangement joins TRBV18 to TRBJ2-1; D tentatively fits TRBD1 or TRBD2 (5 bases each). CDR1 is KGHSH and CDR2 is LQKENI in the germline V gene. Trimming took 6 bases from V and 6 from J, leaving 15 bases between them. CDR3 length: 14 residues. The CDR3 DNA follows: TGTGCCAGCTCCACGCAGGGACCCCGCAATGAGCAGTTCTTC. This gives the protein CASSTQGPRNEQFF.

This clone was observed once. The CDR3 nucleotides are TGTGCCAGCAGCTTAGGTGACAGGGGCCCGCGGGGCTACACCTTC. Translating gives CASSLGDRGPRGYTF. The genes are TRBV7-9 and TRBJ1-2; the match to TRBD1 covers 8 bases. Germline assignment: CDR1 SEHNR and CDR2 FQNEAQ (reference sequence). CDR3 length: 15 residues. V lost 1 base, J lost 8 bases, and 9 bases stayed unmatched.